Listed here are 17 T cell receptor beta chains from one sample, sequenced in a study of blood T cell repertoires in COVID-19. Assay: immunoSEQ multiplex PCR; the TCRdb copy retains only in-frame clones and omits some. The sample includes a few hundred thousand clones, approximately 90% of them seen just once. The sequenced material came from PBMCs or T cells enriched from blood (not recorded which). The receptors shown here come from a woman aged 18-29 years who had been exposed to COVID-19.

V is TRBV27 and J is TRBJ2-3, with TRBD2 matching over 11 bases. The junction had 4 bases not matched to a gene; V was cut back by 3 bases and J by 2 bases. Germline V gene lookup returns CDR1 MNHEY and CDR2 SMNVEV (reference sequence). The CDR3 sequence is 16 residues long. The chain's CDR3 is CASSLVAGGTTDTQYF. The CDR3 DNA reads TGTGCCAGCAGTTTGGTAGCGGGAGGGACCACAGATACGCAGTATTTT.

The chain recombines TRBV14 with TRBJ2-5; D may be TRBD1 (5 bases). The CDR3 extends over 17 amino acids. CDR1 and CDR2 (germline): SGHDN, FVKESK. Trimming removed 0 bases from V and 0 bases from J, with 14 bases in between. CDR3 sequence reads: CASSQDYLTAYQETQYF. The CDR3 bases are TGTGCCAGCAGCCAAGATTATTTGACAGCGTACCAAGAGACCCAGTACTTC.

V and J are TRBV5-1 and TRBJ2-1; the match to TRBD2 covers 10 bases. This CDR3 spans 15 amino acids. The germline CDR1 and CDR2 sequences are SGHRS and YFSETQ. Trimming cost V 1 base and J 4 bases; bases outside gene matches: 2. This CDR3 reads CASSLLTSGYNEQFF. Written as DNA, the CDR3 is TGCGCCAGCAGCTTGTTGACTAGCGGGTACAATGAGCAGTTCTTC.

With respect to this clone: Other DNA sequences in this sample translate to the same CDR3. The V and J genes are TRBV28 and TRBJ2-7, with D perhaps matching TRBD1 (5 bases). Trimming left V 1 base short and J 7 bases short, with 11 bases between. Germline V gives CDR1 MDHEN, CDR2 SYDVKM. The CDR3 has 13 residues. The CDR3 bases are TGTGCCAGCAGTTTATCAGGGTTCGGGGAGCAGTACTTC. It translates to CASSLSGFGEQYF.

The CDR3 DNA sequence: TGTGCCAGCAGTTTGGGACTAGCGGGAGCCGGCTACAATGAGCAGTTCTTC. Translated, it gives CASSLGLAGAGYNEQFF. The rearrangement links TRBV27 to TRBJ2-1; TRBD2 agrees at 14 bases. This CDR3 is 17 amino acids long. V dropped 3 bases and J dropped 3; count of bases not matched to a gene: 4. Germline V CDR1 and CDR2: MNHEY, SMNVEV (reference sequence).

This rearrangement joins TRBV12-5 to TRBJ2-3, with TRBD2 identical over 7 bases. Germline CDR1 LGHNT, CDR2 FRNRAP. The CDR3 runs 17 residues. Germline trimming cut 1 base from V and 0 bases from J; bases unmatched to any gene: 7. The CDR3 DNA follows: TGTGCTAGTGGTTTGGATGGGGCGCGGGGGAGCACAGATACGCAGTATTTT. Translation gives CASGLDGARGSTDTQYF. Complete variable domain (other parts from reference TRBV12-5 and TRBJ2-3): DARVTQTPRHKVTEMGQEVTMRCQPILGHNTVFWYRQTMMQGLELLAYFRNRAPLDDSGMPKDRFSAEMPDATLATLKIQPSEPRDSAVYFCASGLDGARGSTDTQYFGPGTRLTVL.

V gene TRBV5-1 combines with J gene TRBJ1-1; D is unclear. The CDR3 length is 14 residues. CDR1 is SGHRS, CDR2 YFSETQ, per germline. Deletions cut 4 bases from V and 2 bases from J, with 12 bases between. CDR3 bases: TGCGCCAGCAGCGGATCTACAGCCAACACTGAAGCTTTCTTT. It encodes CASSGSTANTEAFF.

The J gene is TRBJ2-5, the V gene TRBV5-1; TRBD2 matches at 11 bases. The CDR3 is made up of 15 amino acids. CDR1 is SGHRS, CDR2 YFSETQ, per germline. Trimming took 5 bases from V and 4 from J; bases not matched to a gene: 7. CDR3 in amino acids: CASRLTSGGSETQYF. The CDR3, as DNA: TGCGCCAGCAGGCTAACTAGCGGGGGATCAGAGACCCAGTACTTC.

The V gene is TRBV19, the J gene TRBJ2-1, with 8 bases lining up with TRBD1. CDR3 size: 14 residues. Germline assignment: CDR1 LNHDA and CDR2 SQIVND (reference sequence). Losses at the gene ends were 10 bases for V and 4 bases for J; bases not matched to a gene: 9. The CDR3 sequence: CAIIPGQVYNEQFF. In nucleotides, the CDR3 is TGTGCCATCATCCCGGGACAGGTATACAATGAGCAGTTCTTC.

This clone was observed a single time. The chain combines TRBV28 with TRBJ2-7; 9 bases agree with TRBD1. The V segment lost 3 bases and the J segment 4 bases; nucleotides outside the gene matches: 10. The CDR3 sequence is 16 residues long. Germline CDR1 and CDR2: MDHEN and SYDVKM. The CDR3 bases are TGTGCCAGCAGTTTGTACCTCCGGACAGGGGATTACGAGCAGTACTTC. Translating it yields CASSLYLRTGDYEQYF.

The chain recombines TRBV5-1 with TRBJ2-1; D uncertain. Germline-derived CDR1 and CDR2 are SGHRS and YFSETQ. Trimming took 0 bases from V and 4 from J, leaving 5 bases between them. The CDR3 runs 13 residues. The CDR3 region is CASSLGQYNEQFF. As DNA, the CDR3 is TGCGCCAGCAGCTTGGGACAATACAATGAGCAGTTCTTC.

The J gene is TRBJ2-3, the V gene TRBV18; 7 bases are a match to TRBD2. The length of the CDR3 is 15 residues. Trimming cost V 3 bases and J 5 bases; bases outside gene matches: 8. Germline V gene sequence: CDR1 KGHSH, CDR2 LQKENI. The DNA of the CDR3 is TGTGCCAGCTCACCGTCCGGCACTAGCGTAGATACGCAGTATTTT. Protein product: CASSPSGTSVDTQYF. The variable domain in full, with the rest retrieved from reference TRBV18 and TRBJ2-3, is NAGVMQNPRHLVRRRGQEARLRCSPMKGHSHVYWYRQLPEEGLKFMVYLQKENIIDESGMPKERFSAEFPKEGPSILRIQQVVRGDSAAYFCASSPSGTSVDTQYFGPGTRLTVL.

This clone was seen only once. V and J are TRBV10-3 and TRBJ1-1; TRBD1 is a possible D gene (6 bases). The CDR3 extends over 15 amino acids. V was shortened by 3 bases and J by 3 bases, with 14 bases between the two germline ends. Germline V gene sequence: CDR1 ENHRY, CDR2 SYGVKD. The CDR3 sequence: CAISDQGTFDTEAFF. The DNA for the CDR3 is TGTGCCATCAGTGATCAGGGGACGTTCGACACTGAAGCTTTCTTT.

This sequence joins TRBV27 and TRBJ2-6; 8 nucleotides agree with TRBD1. Germline trimming cut 7 bases from V and 1 base from J; bases unmatched to any gene: 9. This CDR3 is 17 amino acids long. CDR1 and CDR2 (germline): MNHEY, SMNVEV (reference sequence). CDR3 sequence (DNA): TGTGCCAGCAAACCGACAGGGGAAAGTTCTGGGGCCAACGTCCTGACTTTC. As protein: CASKPTGESSGANVLTF.

This clone was detected once. The rearrangement links TRBV11-2 to TRBJ2-5; possibly TRBD2 for D (6 bases). The ends were cut back, 2 bases at V and 4 bases at J, with 17 bases in the middle. This CDR3 region has 16 residues. Germline CDR1 and CDR2: SGHAT and FQNNGV. DNA for the CDR3: TGTGCCAGCAGCTTATCTAGACTAGTAGGCGGAGAGACCCAGTACTTC. It translates to CASSLSRLVGGETQYF.

The rearrangement joins TRBV30 to TRBJ2-5, with TRBD2 identical over 7 bases. The germline CDR1 and CDR2 sequences are GTSNPN and SVGIG (reference sequence). Trimming at V came to 3 bases and at J to 5 bases, leaving 21 bases not matched to a gene. There are 18 residues in the CDR3. Here the CDR3 reads CAWSDLPGTNLRTETQYF. DNA of the CDR3: TGTGCCTGGAGCGACCTACCCGGGACTAACCTCCGTACGGAGACCCAGTACTTC.

V and J are TRBV2 and TRBJ2-3; the match to TRBD2 covers 12 bases. The CDR3 has 16 amino acids. J was trimmed by 6 bases and V by 5 bases; bases with no gene match: 9. Germline CDR1 and CDR2: SNHLY and FYNNEI. CDR3 DNA: TGTGCCAGCAGTTCTCATACTAGCGGGAGGTCCGATACGCAGTATTTT. It encodes CASSSHTSGRSDTQYF.